What follows are 6 T cell receptor beta chains derived from one specimen sequenced in a study of vaccination effects on CD4 cells after COVID-19. In the ViraFEST assay, antigen-specific CD4+ clonotypes were identified by expansion after peptide-pool stimulation. Subsequent to a culture period of 10 days, CD4+ T cells were isolated. Each participant received a vaccine that was either BNT162b2 or mRNA-1273, given as two doses. Method: immunoSEQ multiplex PCR; TCRdb's copy keeps in-frame clones and lacks some. Altogether approximately 65,000 clones are present, about 74% being singletons, with the ten largest covering roughly 1.5%. These receptors have no identified antigens. This specimen was CD4+ T cells from PBMCs cultured with HCoV-229E spike peptides, taken after COVID-19 vaccination. These TCRs come from a human donor who received a COVID-19 vaccine.

V usage is TRBV5-6 and J usage is TRBJ2-1; no definite D call. The CDR3 has 12 amino acids. CDR1 and CDR2 from the germline V gene are SGHDT and YYEEEE. Between the trimmed V and J ends, which lost 6 bases and 2 bases, there was a span of 6 bases. The CDR3 DNA sequence: TGTGCCAGCATGGGGACCTACAATGAGCAGTTCTTC. This codes for CASMGTYNEQFF.

Only one count was recorded for this clone. The J gene is TRBJ1-1, the V gene TRBV18; tentatively, D is TRBD1 (6 bases). This CDR3 contains 17 residues. V shed 0 bases and J shed 0 bases, with 14 bases lying between them. The germline CDR1 and CDR2 sequences are KGHSH and LQKENI. The CDR3 reads CASSPPSPTGLNTEAFF. CDR3 sequence (DNA): TGTGCCAGCTCACCACCATCTCCGACAGGCCTGAACACTGAAGCTTTCTTT.

The chain carries TRBV15 and TRBJ2-3; possibly TRBD1 for D (7 bases). The V gene's germline CDR1 is LNHNV and CDR2 YYDKDF (reference sequence). CDR3 size: 19 residues. V lost 2 bases and J 0 bases, leaving 21 bases between the germline ends. DNA of the CDR3: TGTGCCACCAGCAGATCCCGGGGGACAGCGGCCTTTAGCACAGATACGCAGTATTTT. It codes for CATSRSRGTAAFSTDTQYF.

The V call is TRBV19, the J call TRBJ1-5; D not certain. From germline, CDR1 is LNHDA and CDR2 SQIVND (reference sequence). V shed 1 base and J shed 1 base, with 5 bases lying between them. The CDR3 totals 14 residues. The CDR3 bases are TGTGCCAGTAGTATAGGGCAAAGCAATCAGCCCCAGCATTTT. This translates into CASSIGQSNQPQHF.

The chain has TRBV5-4 and TRBJ2-3, with 9 bases aligning to TRBD2. The CDR3 has 15 amino acids. Trimming at V came to 1 base and at J to 3 bases, leaving 3 bases not matched to a gene. Germline CDR1 is SGHNT and CDR2 is YYREEE (reference sequence). The CDR3 coding sequence is TGTGCCAGCAGCTTGAGTAGCGGGGGTACAGATACGCAGTATTTT. Protein product: CASSLSSGGTDTQYF.

The rearrangement links TRBV3-1 (or the pseudogene TRBV3-2) to TRBJ1-4, with 7 bases aligning to TRBD1. CDR1 LGHDT and CDR2 YNNKEL come from the germline V gene (reference sequence). The CDR3 contains 14 residues. Trimming cost V 1 base and J 8 bases; bases outside gene matches: 4. CDR3 coding DNA: TGTGCCAGCAGCCAAGCGGGACAGCTAGAAAAACTGTTTTTT. It is translated as CASSQAGQLEKLFF.